The 31 T cell receptor beta chains in this list originate from one sample, sequenced in a study of T-cell reconstitution after alpha-beta-depleted transplantation in children (dated by TCRdb to about 2016). This specimen's treatment or condition label, per the study, means: allogeneic hematopoietic cell transplantation with graft depleted of TCRalphabeta T cells and CD19 B cells. To prepare the library, PCR was applied. The sequencer was an Illumina HiSeq 2500. Molecular barcoding was employed in the preparation of TCR libraries, with unique molecular identifiers being used to normalize TCRbeta repertoire quantification. Starting from the raw public reads, TCRdb applied fastp trimming at Q25, assembled clones with MiXCR and retained in-frame beta chains. Each CDR3 protein appears once, grouped with its most common genes and DNA. Within this sample are 500,000 to 600,000 distinct CDR3 sequences, with 25% to 30% of them counted one time only. 36% of the sample lies in the top ten.

Sequenced material: PBMCs, taken before TCRalphabeta/CD19-depleted stem cell transplant. All receptors derive from a boy in the first two years of life with Wiskott-Aldrich syndrome, due to receive a stem cell transplant.

This clonotype was picked up a small number of times. V usage is TRBV28 and J usage is TRBJ2-7, with 10 bases fitting TRBD2. Germline CDR1 MDHEN, CDR2 SYDVKM. The CDR3 has 15 amino acids. The ends lost 5 bases at V and 6 bases at J; junction bases unmatched: 10. The CDR3: CASSPIGTSVPEQYF. The CDR3 DNA is TGTGCCAGCAGTCCGATTGGGACTAGCGTTCCCGAGCAGTACTTC.

With respect to this clonotype: A junction boundary mismatches the germline segment, possibly from a read error. V usage is TRBV14 and J usage is TRBJ2-1; unclear D gene. Germline CDR1 and CDR2: SGHDN and FVKESK. This CDR3 has 15 residues. CDR3 protein: CASSEDLLPYNEQFF. CDR3 bases: TGTGCCAGCAGCGAAGATCTACTACCCTACAATGAGCAGTTCTTC.

This clonotype was found a few times. CDR3 in DNA: TGTGCCAGCAGTGGGCTCGGCTGGACGGAGAACACTGAAGCTTTCTTT. The encoded protein is CASSGLGWTENTEAFF. The V gene is TRBV6-1, the J gene TRBJ1-1; D is unresolved. The CDR3 runs to 16 residues. CDR1 is MNHNS, CDR2 SASEGT, per germline. Trimming pared 4 bases from V and 1 base from J, leaving 16 bases between.

CDR3 sequence: CSVLAGDYEQYF. The CDR3 nucleotides read TGCAGTGTGCTAGCGGGAGACTACGAGCAGTACTTC. V is TRBV20-1 and J is TRBJ2-7; 10 bases align to TRBD2. V was clipped by 7 bases and J by 3 bases; unmatched bases: 3. Germline lookup yields CDR1 DFQATT and CDR2 SNEGSKA (reference sequence). The CDR3 loop spans 12 amino acids.

The chain employs TRBV7-6 and TRBJ1-3; possible D gene TRBD1, 6 bases. The CDR3 has 15 residues. From germline, CDR1 is SGHVS and CDR2 FNYEAQ. Trimming took off 4 bases at V and 4 bases at J, with 14 bases between the two ends. This CDR3 reads CASSSVGGLGNTIYF. The CDR3 DNA sequence: TGTGCCAGCAGCTCGGTTGGGGGGCTCGGAAACACCATATATTTT. Combining the CDR3 with reference TRBV7-6 and TRBJ1-3 gives the whole variable domain GAGVSQSPRYKVTKRGQDVALRCDPISGHVSLYWYRQALGQGPEFLTYFNYEAQQDKSGLPNDRFSAERPEGSISTLTIQRTEQRDSAMYRCASSSVGGLGNTIYFGEGSWLTVV.

This chain links TRBV5-1 with TRBJ2-7; 9 nucleotides match TRBD1. Germline loops: CDR1 SGHRS, CDR2 YFSETQ. With V trimmed by 4 bases and J by 5 bases, 7 bases remained unmatched. The length of the CDR3 is 14 residues. CDR3 in DNA: TGCGCCAGCAGCGGGGGACAGGGATCCAACGAGCAGTACTTC. Its translation is CASSGGQGSNEQYF.

The chain has TRBV24-1 and TRBJ2-1; TRBD2 matches 9 bases. This CDR3 is built from 15 residues. Germline assignment: CDR1 KGHDR and CDR2 SFDVKD. Trimming took 4 bases from V and 5 from J; bases not matched to a gene: 5. This CDR3 is CATSDAGGRDNEQFF. CDR3 bases: TGTGCCACCAGTGACGCGGGAGGGAGGGACAATGAGCAGTTCTTC.

The sample holds a few counts of this clonotype. V usage is TRBV7-9 and J usage is TRBJ2-3; D tentatively fits TRBD1 or TRBD2 (5 bases each). CDR3 length equals 15 residues. The V gene's germline CDR1 is SEHNR and CDR2 FQNEAQ (reference sequence). The V gene lost 6 bases and the J gene lost 0 bases, with 13 bases spanning the gap. CDR3 protein: CASSPEGRSTDTQYF. In DNA form, the CDR3 reads TGTGCCAGCAGTCCCGAGGGGAGAAGCACAGATACGCAGTATTTT.

The chain links TRBV18 to TRBJ2-1, with D perhaps matching TRBD1 (6 bases). Germline CDR1 KGHSH, CDR2 LQKENI. This CDR3 has 16 residues. Deletions cut 3 bases from V and 7 bases from J, with 19 bases between. The CDR3 region is CASSPHRVPLFNEQFF. CDR3 DNA sequence: TGTGCCAGCTCACCTCACAGGGTACCCCTCTTTAATGAGCAGTTCTTC.

This chain joins TRBV29-1 and TRBJ2-7, with 10 bases identical to TRBD1. With 7 bases clipped from V and 6 bases from J, the junction kept 9 bases outside the gene matches. Per the germline V gene, CDR1 is SQVTM and CDR2 is ANQGSEA. The CDR3 totals 13 residues. CDR3: CSAWTGGRGEQYF. In nucleotides, the CDR3 is TGCAGCGCTTGGACAGGGGGAAGGGGCGAGCAGTACTTC.

This chain uses TRBV5-1 with TRBJ1-1, with 7 nucleotides matching TRBD1. Losses at the gene ends were 3 bases for V and 4 bases for J; bases not matched to a gene: 15. This CDR3 is built from 17 residues. Germline CDR1 and CDR2: SGHRS and YFSETQ. CDR3 region: CASSYPTGKIGRTEAFF. The CDR3 DNA is TGCGCCAGCAGCTACCCGACAGGGAAGATTGGGCGCACTGAAGCTTTCTTT.

This clonotype was found a few times. The V gene is TRBV5-1, the J gene TRBJ2-2, with D unclear. The V end lost 0 bases, the J end lost 3 bases, and 9 bases lay between the germline ends. CDR1 and CDR2 from the germline V gene are SGHRS and YFSETQ. This CDR3 spans 15 amino acids. CDR3: CASSLDAGYTGELFF. CDR3 in DNA: TGCGCCAGCAGCTTGGACGCAGGCTACACCGGGGAGCTGTTTTTT.

The rearrangement joins TRBV20-1 to TRBJ1-5, with 7 positions matching TRBD1. The CDR3 consists of 12 residues. CDR1 and CDR2 from the germline V gene are DFQATT and SNEGSKA (reference sequence). Unmatched junction bases numbered 4, after V lost 7 bases and J lost 4 bases. The CDR3 loop reads CSVRGPNQPQHF. The DNA of the CDR3 is TGCAGTGTAAGGGGGCCAAATCAGCCCCAGCATTTT.

DNA of the CDR3: TGTGCCAGCAGCCCGGGACTAGCGGCACCGGGGGAGCAGTTCTTC. It yields the protein CASSPGLAAPGEQFF. J is TRBJ2-1 and V is TRBV5-6, with TRBD2 identical over 11 bases. V lost 4 bases, J lost 10 bases, and 10 bases stayed unmatched. The length of the CDR3 is 15 residues. CDR1 is SGHDT, CDR2 YYEEEE, per germline.

The genes are TRBV29-1 and TRBJ2-1; 11 nucleotides agree with TRBD2. This CDR3 region has 15 residues. The germline V gene has CDR1 SQVTM and CDR2 ANQGSEA. Germline trimming cut 5 bases from V and 7 bases from J; bases unmatched to any gene: 10. CDR3 in DNA: TGCAGCGTTCGGGTCGCTAGCGGGAGGTGGAATGAGCAGTTCTTC. This codes for CSVRVASGRWNEQFF.

This clonotype was seen more than once but under ten times. This chain links TRBV10-3 with TRBJ2-1; 12 positions match TRBD2. Per the germline V gene, CDR1 is ENHRY and CDR2 is SYGVKD. The CDR3 has 15 amino acids. Unmatched junction bases numbered 7, after V lost 6 bases and J lost 7 bases. In DNA, the CDR3 is TGTGCCATCAGGTTGACTAGCGGGAGTTCTAATGAGCAGTTCTTC. As protein: CAIRLTSGSSNEQFF.

In its sample, this clonotype was seen a few times. The chain recombines TRBV9 with TRBJ2-1; no clear D gene. V dropped 3 bases and J dropped 0 bases, with 10 bases sitting between them. This CDR3 comprises 15 residues. Germline values: CDR1 SGDLS, CDR2 YYNGEE. The CDR3: CASSGRDSSYNEQFF. The DNA of the CDR3 is TGTGCCAGCAGCGGGCGTGATAGCTCCTACAATGAGCAGTTCTTC.

This clonotype has more than one count but fewer than ten. The chain has TRBV2 and TRBJ1-1; D is undetermined. CDR1 is SNHLY and CDR2 is FYNNEI in the germline V gene. V lost 6 bases to trimming and J lost 2 bases, with 7 bases between them. The CDR3 spans 12 residues. CDR3 in amino acids: CASRADNTEAFF. CDR3 DNA sequence: TGTGCCAGCAGGGCAGATAACACTGAAGCTTTCTTT.

The table lists this clonotype with a few counts. The CDR3 nucleotides are TGCGCCAGCAGCTCCGACGGGGAGTACGAGCAGTACTTC. It specifies CASSSDGEYEQYF. This chain uses TRBV5-1 with TRBJ2-7; D is perhaps TRBD2 (5 bases). CDR3 length: 13 amino acids. V lost 3 bases and J 4 bases, leaving 11 bases between the germline ends. CDR1 and CDR2 from the germline V gene are SGHRS and YFSETQ.

The chain joins TRBV12-3 or TRBV12-4 to TRBJ2-1; D gene ambiguous. The V end was cut by 5 bases, the J end by 0 bases, with 11 bases between. This CDR3 is built from 15 residues. This CDR3 reads CASSPRVVSYNEQFF. CDR3 DNA sequence: TGTGCCAGCAGTCCTCGAGTTGTCTCCTACAATGAGCAGTTCTTC.

This clonotype has just a few counts. The rearrangement uses TRBV20-1 and TRBJ1-5; 7 positions agree with TRBD1. This CDR3 is 20 amino acids long. J was trimmed by 1 base and V by 1 base; bases with no gene match: 19. Per the germline V gene, CDR1 is DFQATT and CDR2 is SNEGSKA (reference sequence). In nucleotides, the CDR3 is TGCAGTGCTAGAGGCCCCTATCATCTTCCGACAGGGCTCAGCAATCAGCCCCAGCATTTT. The encoded protein is CSARGPYHLPTGLSNQPQHF.

This clonotype appeared many times. The V gene is TRBV5-1, the J gene TRBJ2-5, with TRBD2 matching over 10 bases. The V gene end was trimmed by 0 bases and the J gene end by 4 bases; junction bases not matched to a gene: 3. The CDR3 is made up of 15 amino acids. Germline V CDR1 and CDR2: SGHRS, YFSETQ. CDR3 protein: CASSLALAGAETQYF. The CDR3 DNA sequence: TGCGCCAGCAGCTTGGCCCTAGCGGGAGCAGAGACCCAGTACTTC.

The rearrangement uses TRBV5-1 and TRBJ2-3; D may be TRBD1 (5 bases). The ends were cut back, 3 bases at V and 4 bases at J, with 12 bases in the middle. This CDR3 region has 14 residues. In germline, CDR1 is SGHRS, CDR2 YFSETQ. CDR3 sequence (DNA): TGCGCCAGCAGCTCCAGGGCGATGGCAGATACGCAGTATTTT. Its translation is CASSSRAMADTQYF.

J is TRBJ2-6 and V is TRBV3-1, with D possibly matching TRBD2 (6 bases). The CDR3 is 16 residues long. Trimming left V 1 base short and J 0 bases short, with 7 bases between. Germline V CDR1 and CDR2: LGHDT, YNNKEL (reference sequence). This chain's CDR3 is CASSQVGGSGANVLTF. CDR3 bases: TGTGCCAGCAGCCAAGTGGGAGGCTCTGGGGCCAACGTCCTGACTTTC.

The V call is TRBV20-1, the J call TRBJ2-1, with 12 bases aligning to TRBD2. The CDR3 sequence is 14 residues long. Per the germline V gene, CDR1 is DFQATT and CDR2 is SNEGSKA (reference sequence). The ends lost 0 bases at V and 13 bases at J; junction bases unmatched: 7. This CDR3 reads CSARDTSGRILQFF. The DNA of the CDR3 is TGCAGTGCTAGAGATACTAGCGGGAGGATACTACAGTTCTTC.

This clonotype showed up just a few times. The V gene is TRBV5-1, the J gene TRBJ2-7, with D hard to call. Trimming left V 4 bases short and J 4 bases short, with 15 bases between. CDR3 length equals 14 residues. The V gene's germline CDR1 is SGHRS and CDR2 YFSETQ. The CDR3 is CASSLRRVGYEQYF. CDR3 coding DNA: TGCGCCAGCAGCCTCAGGCGTGTAGGATACGAGCAGTACTTC.

The chain combines TRBV6-1 with TRBJ2-1, with 10 bases aligning to TRBD1. V was clipped by 3 bases and J by 7 bases; unmatched bases: 9. The CDR3 totals 16 residues. Germline CDR1 is MNHNS and CDR2 is SASEGT. In DNA, the CDR3 is TGTGCCAGCAGTGACCACTTTCGACAGGGGGCAAATGAGCAGTTCTTC. Protein product: CASSDHFRQGANEQFF.

The rearrangement uses TRBV29-1 and TRBJ2-1; 8 nucleotides align to TRBD1. The length of the CDR3 is 13 residues. V shed 1 base, J shed 8 bases, and the junction held 4 bases outside the gene matches. CDR1 is SQVTM, CDR2 ANQGSEA, per germline. This CDR3 reads CSVEAQGADEQFF. CDR3 nucleotide sequence: TGCAGCGTTGAAGCCCAGGGGGCGGATGAGCAGTTCTTC.

This clonotype was counted between two and nine times. This chain uses TRBV7-2 with TRBJ1-4, with unresolved D. The germline gives CDR1 SGHTA, CDR2 FQGNSA. Trimming took 8 bases from V and 0 from J, leaving 4 bases between them. CDR3 length: 12 residues. This CDR3 reads CASGATNEKLFF. CDR3 nucleotides: TGTGCCAGCGGAGCAACTAATGAAAAACTGTTTTTT.

This chain joins TRBV15 and TRBJ2-1; unclear D gene. The CDR3 length is 14 residues. The germline CDR1 and CDR2 sequences are LNHNV and YYDKDF (reference sequence). V lost 0 bases to trimming and J lost 7 bases, with 10 bases between them. The CDR3, as DNA: TGTGCCACCAGCAGAGACCCCTCATATAATGAGCAGTTCTTC. Its translation is CATSRDPSYNEQFF.

V and J are TRBV29-1 and TRBJ1-5, with 7 bases that match TRBD1. The V gene end was trimmed by 8 bases and the J gene end by 7 bases; junction bases not matched to a gene: 14. The V gene's germline CDR1 is SQVTM and CDR2 ANQGSEA. The CDR3 contains 14 residues. CDR3 in amino acids: CSLRSGTEMQPQHF. The DNA for the CDR3 is TGCAGCCTTCGTTCAGGGACAGAGATGCAGCCCCAGCATTTT.